These 8 T cell receptor beta chains share one sample of origin, sequenced in a study of OX40 agonist ivuxolimab in advanced cancers. Sequencing was performed with immunoSEQ multiplex PCR; in TCRdb, only in-frame clones are kept and a portion is missing. The sample shows about 93,000 clones, approximately 94% of them seen only once. Sequenced here: CD4+ or CD8+ T cells sorted from blood, sampled in a trial of the OX40 agonist ivuxolimab. These receptors originate from an adult with an advanced solid tumor such as melanoma, head and neck, liver or kidney cancer.

The chain has TRBV4-1 and TRBJ2-7; D call uncertain. The CDR3 extends over 15 amino acids. Germline V lookup: CDR1 MGHRA, CDR2 YSYEKL. Trimming shortened V by 1 base and J by 3 bases, and 13 bases separated the two germline ends. The CDR3 region is CASSQAWGRGYEQYF. CDR3 DNA: TGCGCCAGCAGCCAAGCGTGGGGTCGCGGCTACGAGCAGTACTTC.

The rearrangement links TRBV19 to TRBJ2-1, with 7 bases identical to TRBD1. Germline CDR1 and CDR2: LNHDA and SQIVND (reference sequence). V was clipped by 6 bases and J by 6 bases; unmatched bases: 5. The CDR3 length is 13 residues. The CDR3 reads CASRTGLLNEQFF. The CDR3, as DNA: TGTGCCAGTAGGACAGGGTTACTCAATGAGCAGTTCTTC.

The rearrangement joins TRBV19 to TRBJ1-1, with D maybe TRBD1 (6 bases). Trimming stripped 7 bases from V and 0 bases from J, with 9 bases between. This CDR3 is built from 13 residues. Germline values: CDR1 LNHDA, CDR2 SQIVND (reference sequence). This chain's CDR3 is CASIGGLNTEAFF. Here the CDR3 DNA reads TGTGCCAGTATAGGGGGGCTGAACACTGAAGCTTTCTTT.

V is TRBV27 and J is TRBJ2-1, with 7 bases aligning to TRBD2. The V and J ends lost 3 bases and 4 bases, in that order; junction bases with no gene match: 9. This CDR3 has 16 amino acids. Germline CDR1 and CDR2: MNHEY and SMNVEV (reference sequence). As DNA, the CDR3 is TGTGCCAGCAGTTTTTCGGGAGGCCTGATTTACAATGAGCAGTTCTTC. Its translation is CASSFSGGLIYNEQFF.

This chain joins TRBV9 and TRBJ1-2; 7 bases are a match to TRBD1. Germline V lookup: CDR1 SGDLS, CDR2 YYNGEE. CDR3 size: 15 residues. J lost 2 bases, V lost 5 bases, and 9 bases had no gene match. The CDR3 loop is CASRGTGQLNYGYTF. CDR3 coding DNA: TGTGCCAGCAGGGGAACGGGACAGTTAAACTATGGCTACACCTTC. Complete variable domain (other parts from reference TRBV9 and TRBJ1-2): DSGVTQTPKHLITATGQRVTLRCSPRSGDLSVYWYQQSLDQGLQFLIQYYNGEERAKGNILERFSAQQFPDLHSELNLSSLELGDSALYFCASRGTGQLNYGYTFGSGTRLTVV.

This clone was observed once. This chain uses TRBV4-3 with TRBJ2-3, with TRBD2 matching over 9 bases. Trimming at V came to 4 bases and at J to 5 bases, leaving 7 bases not matched to a gene. The CDR3 totals 15 residues. Germline CDR1 is LGHNA and CDR2 is YSLEER. DNA of the CDR3: TGCGCCAGCAGCCCAGTAGCGGGAGTTTTAGATACGCAGTATTTT. Its protein is CASSPVAGVLDTQYF.

This CDR3 reads CASSLGTRGLVEKLFF. Here the CDR3 DNA reads TGTGCCAGCAGCCTGGGGACCAGGGGGCTAGTTGAAAAACTGTTTTTT. The chain carries TRBV5-8 and TRBJ1-4, with 8 positions matching TRBD1. Germline CDR1 reads SGHTS; CDR2 reads YDEGEE. The CDR3 covers 16 residues. V trimming: 4 bases; J trimming: 7 bases; junction bases outside the gene matches: 12. Together with reference TRBV5-8 and TRBJ1-4, the CDR3 gives the full variable domain: EAGVTQSPTHLIKTRGQQATLRCSPISGHTSVYWYQQALGLGLQFLLWYDEGEERNRGNFPPRFSGRQFPNYSSELNVNALELEDSALYLCASSLGTRGLVEKLFFGSGTQLSVL.

CDR3 bases: TGTGCCAGCAGTGCTCCGGGACAGGGAAGCACTGAAGCTTTCTTT. Translating it yields CASSAPGQGSTEAFF. This chain joins TRBV6-1 and TRBJ1-1; 9 nucleotides match TRBD1. The V gene end was trimmed by 4 bases and the J gene end by 4 bases; junction bases not matched to a gene: 7. CDR1 is MNHNS, CDR2 SASEGT, per germline. The CDR3 length is 15 residues.